Each of the 23 T cell receptor beta chains below was sequenced from the same sample in a study of spatial heterogeneity in lung cancer. Described time point: sample taken at primary tumor resection. Tumor, nontumor lung or frozen PBMC supplied whole RNA, sequenced without sorting. TCRdb re-called the 5' RACE reads with MiXCR, one entry per CDR3 protein. The sample lists some 37,000 distinct CDR3 sequences; approximately 7.5% were seen once. Specimen: PBMCs, collected at surgery. The receptors were gathered from a male donor with early-stage non-small cell lung cancer.

This clonotype was counted ten times or more. V gene TRBV6-5 combines with J gene TRBJ1-1; D might be TRBD1 (5 bases). Germline CDR1 MNHEY, CDR2 SVGAGI. CDR3 length: 12 residues. V lost 5 bases and J lost 4, with 8 bases in between. The CDR3: CASSIGATEAFF. CDR3 nucleotides: TGTGCCAGCAGTATTGGGGCCACTGAAGCTTTCTTT.

The chain is built from TRBV20-1 and TRBJ1-6, with 9 bases that match TRBD1. The CDR3 is made up of 16 amino acids. Losses at the gene ends were 4 bases for V and 9 bases for J; bases not matched to a gene: 13. Germline assignment: CDR1 DFQATT and CDR2 SNEGSKA (reference sequence). The CDR3 bases are TGCAGTGCTAACCCCAAAGGAGGGACAGGGAGTTCACCCCTCCACTTT. Its protein is CSANPKGGTGSSPLHF.

This clonotype was seen many times. The genes are TRBV12-3 or TRBV12-4 and TRBJ2-3, with TRBD1 matching over 7 bases. The CDR3 is 15 residues long. V lost 7 bases to trimming and J lost 1 base; unmatched junction nucleotides: 8. The CDR3 spells CASKRQGTGTDTQYF. CDR3 DNA: TGTGCCAGCAAGCGACAGGGAACGGGCACAGATACGCAGTATTTT.

In its sample, this clonotype was seen many times. The chain couples TRBV27 to TRBJ2-7; D is ambiguous. The CDR3 length is 15 residues. Germline V gene sequence: CDR1 MNHEY, CDR2 SMNVEV (reference sequence). Trimming removed 5 bases from V and 6 bases from J, with 20 bases in between. DNA for the CDR3: TGTGCCAGCAGTCCCTGGACCATTCCGACTTTCGAGCAGTACGTC. This sequence encodes CASSPWTIPTFEQYV.

This clonotype is judged medium-sized. The chain carries TRBV6-2 or TRBV6-3 and TRBJ2-1, with D unresolved. From germline, CDR1 is MNHEY and CDR2 SVGEGT. The CDR3 loop spans 15 amino acids. V was clipped by 6 bases and J by 0 bases, with 12 bases between them. In nucleotides, the CDR3 is TGTGCCAGCAGCTTTGTCCATAGCTCCTACAATGAGCAGTTCTTC. Its translation is CASSFVHSSYNEQFF.

This clonotype was counted many times. The rearrangement links TRBV7-9 to TRBJ1-2; 9 nucleotides line up with TRBD1. CDR3 length equals 15 residues. CDR1 is SEHNR and CDR2 is FQNEAQ in the germline V gene (reference sequence). The V segment lost 5 bases and the J segment 2 bases; nucleotides outside the gene matches: 6. Here the CDR3 DNA reads TGTGCCAGCAGCACCAACAGGGGGCTAAACTATGGCTACACCTTC. Translated: CASSTNRGLNYGYTF.

This clonotype was seen many times. J is TRBJ2-7 and V is TRBV5-4; 8 bases align to TRBD1. Losses at the gene ends were 4 bases for V and 5 bases for J; bases not matched to a gene: 2. CDR1 SGHNT and CDR2 YYREEE come from the germline V gene (reference sequence). The CDR3 runs to 12 residues. The CDR3 coding sequence is TGTGCCAGCAGCATGACAGGGGACGAGCAGTACTTC. Translating gives CASSMTGDEQYF.

A few counts support this clonotype. This sequence joins TRBV18 and TRBJ2-1, with 13 bases lining up with TRBD2. Trimming took 3 bases from V and 8 from J; bases not matched to a gene: 7. The CDR3 runs 16 residues. From germline, CDR1 is KGHSH and CDR2 LQKENI. Here the CDR3 reads CASSPTLAGGTDEQFF. In DNA, the CDR3 is TGTGCCAGCTCACCGACACTAGCGGGGGGGACTGATGAGCAGTTCTTC.

For the CDR3, the DNA is TGTGCCAGCAGTTACTCCCCCCGGCCCCCAGAATTGCGGAATGAGCAGTTCTTC. This translates into CASSYSPRPPELRNEQFF. The chain employs TRBV6-6 and TRBJ2-1; D unclear. V was clipped by 0 bases and J by 7 bases, with 22 bases between them. The V gene's germline CDR1 is MNHNY and CDR2 SVGAGI (reference sequence). The CDR3 extends over 18 amino acids.

This clonotype was counted many times. The V and J genes are TRBV7-9 and TRBJ1-1; possibly TRBD1 for D (5 bases). The CDR3 totals 13 residues. Germline V gene data show CDR1 as SEHNR and CDR2 as FQNEAQ (reference sequence). V was cut by 6 bases and J by 3 bases, with 11 bases left in between. CDR3 DNA: TGTGCCAGCAGGAGACAGATCGACACTGAAGCTTTCTTT. Translated, it gives CASRRQIDTEAFF.

This clonotype was observed many times. At one of its ends the junction is not consistent with the germline gene, which may arise from a read error. The chain couples TRBV7-2 to TRBJ2-1; D gene ambiguous. CDR3 size: 14 residues. Germline CDR1 and CDR2: SGHTA and FQGNSA. The CDR3 protein is CASSLDSSNNEQFF. The CDR3 bases are TGTGCCAGCAGCTTAGACAGCTCCAACAATGAGCAGTTCTTC.

This clonotype was observed many times. The chain carries TRBV14 and TRBJ2-3; TRBD2 agrees at 7 bases. Trimming cost V 3 bases and J 4 bases; bases outside gene matches: 4. CDR1 is SGHDN, CDR2 FVKESK, per germline. This CDR3 has 14 residues. The CDR3 here is CASSQRLAPDTQYF. The CDR3 nucleotides are TGTGCCAGCAGCCAGAGACTAGCTCCAGATACGCAGTATTTT.

The chain links TRBV18 to TRBJ2-1; 7 bases align to TRBD2. This CDR3 spans 18 amino acids. The V and J ends lost 3 bases and 6 bases, in that order; junction bases with no gene match: 17. In germline, CDR1 is KGHSH, CDR2 LQKENI. In DNA, the CDR3 is TGTGCCAGCTCACCCCCCCGGGCCCTCGGCGGGAGAGTCAATGAGCAGTTCTTC. This sequence encodes CASSPPRALGGRVNEQFF.

The table lists this clonotype with many counts. The chain joins TRBV5-4 to TRBJ2-3, with a possible D match to TRBD2 (5 bases). Germline loops: CDR1 SGHNT, CDR2 YYREEE (reference sequence). This CDR3 contains 16 residues. Deletions cut 4 bases from V and 4 bases from J, with 19 bases between. CDR3 coding DNA: TGTGCCAGCAGCCCTCCTGGCGGCGCGGGCGCAGATACGCAGTATTTT. It is translated as CASSPPGGAGADTQYF.

This clonotype was observed at least ten times. The chain links TRBV28 to TRBJ1-2; D gene unclear. Trimming left V 5 bases short and J 8 bases short, with 12 bases between. Germline CDR1 and CDR2: MDHEN and SYDVKM. This CDR3 has 12 amino acids. The CDR3 bases are TGTGCCAGCAGTCCAAATCTAAGGGGCTACACCTTC. It specifies CASSPNLRGYTF.

This clonotype was detected a few times. The chain carries TRBV2 and TRBJ2-7, with 10 bases lining up with TRBD2. Losses at the gene ends were 6 bases for V and 3 bases for J; bases not matched to a gene: 11. The germline gives CDR1 SNHLY, CDR2 FYNNEI. The CDR3 consists of 16 residues. This CDR3 is CASSLPGLAEGYEQYV. DNA of the CDR3: TGTGCCAGCAGCCTGCCCGGACTAGCGGAGGGCTACGAGCAGTACGTC.

This clonotype was seen repeatedly, ten times or more. The rearrangement links TRBV6-5 to TRBJ2-7; tentative D call: TRBD1 (6 bases). Looked up from germline, CDR1 is MNHEY and CDR2 is SVGAGI. V was trimmed by 0 bases and J by 5 bases, leaving 14 bases between them. The CDR3 is 15 amino acids. CDR3 DNA: TGTGCCAGCAGTTACTCGATAACAGGGCGGGACGAGCAGTACGTC. Translated, it gives CASSYSITGRDEQYV.

A few counts support this clonotype. The V and J genes are TRBV7-3 and TRBJ2-3; 10 bases map to TRBD2. Germline-derived CDR1 and CDR2 are SGHTA and FQGTGA. This CDR3 comprises 16 residues. The V and J ends lost 5 bases and 5 bases, in that order; junction bases with no gene match: 10. DNA of the CDR3: TGTGCCAGCAGCCCCAGGGGACTAGCGACTAGAGATACGCAGTATTTT. This encodes CASSPRGLATRDTQYF.

This clonotype was seen a handful of times. This chain joins TRBV18 and TRBJ2-1; 9 bases are a match to TRBD1. Unmatched junction bases numbered 8, after V lost 3 bases and J lost 2 bases. Germline CDR1 KGHSH, CDR2 LQKENI. The CDR3 runs to 17 residues. CDR3 in amino acids: CASSPGQGLLTYNEQFF. DNA for the CDR3: TGTGCCAGCTCACCGGGACAGGGATTGTTGACCTACAATGAGCAGTTCTTC.

In this sample, this clonotype turned up many times. The chain recombines TRBV24-1 with TRBJ2-1; 7 bases line up with TRBD2. This CDR3 has 17 residues. Unmatched junction bases numbered 12, after V lost 2 bases and J lost 6 bases. CDR1 is KGHDR and CDR2 is SFDVKD in the germline V gene. The CDR3 region is CATSDSPGLRTPNEQFF. The CDR3 DNA reads TGTGCCACCAGTGATTCCCCGGGACTAAGGACTCCCAATGAGCAGTTCTTC.

This clonotype was recorded at least ten times. The chain carries TRBV10-3 and TRBJ1-6, with TRBD1 as a possible D gene (5 bases). The CDR3 is made up of 15 amino acids. The germline V gene has CDR1 ENHRY and CDR2 SYGVKD. With 4 bases removed from V and 5 bases from J, the gap between germline ends came to 12 bases. CDR3 nucleotide sequence: TGTGCCATCAGTGGGGGCACTACCGATAATTCACCCCTCCACTTT. Residues: CAISGGTTDNSPLHF.

Many counts were recorded for this clonotype. V is TRBV24-1 and J is TRBJ2-1; 8 nucleotides agree with TRBD2. CDR1 and CDR2 from the germline V gene are KGHDR and SFDVKD. V was clipped by 5 bases and J by 3 bases; unmatched bases: 5. The CDR3 length is 15 residues. The CDR3 DNA reads as TGTGCCACCAGTGGACCCGGGAGGGACTACAATGAGCAGTTCTTC. Translated, it gives CATSGPGRDYNEQFF.

This clonotype was counted once. The CDR3 coding sequence is TGCGCCAGCAGCGGGACAGAGAATGAAAAACTGTTTTTT. It encodes CASSGTENEKLFF. V usage is TRBV5-1 and J usage is TRBJ1-4, with 7 bases matching TRBD1. Germline V gene lookup returns CDR1 SGHRS and CDR2 YFSETQ. The CDR3 runs to 13 residues. Trimming removed 4 bases from V and 5 bases from J; junction bases left unmatched: 2. Using reference TRBV5-1 and TRBJ1-4 for the parts outside the CDR3, the full variable domain is KAGVTQTPRYLIKTRGQQVTLSCSPISGHRSVSWYQQTPGQGLQFLFEYFSETQRNKGNFPGRFSGRQFSNSRSEMNVSTLELGDSALYLCASSGTENEKLFFGSGTQLSVL.